This is a list of T cell receptor beta chains from one sample in a study of shared clonotypes between healthy human individuals. Generated by immunoSEQ multiplex PCR, the TCRdb table keeps only in-frame clones and is missing some. The sample includes about 490,000 clones, around 78% seen only once; the top ten take over 10%. The sequenced sample was PBMCs. Receptors originate from a woman between 35 and 50 years old in good health. Some clones in this sample may be carry-over from other donors' samples. Both conserved end residues are part of each CDR3. A D gene is named only where the DNA matches it firmly. The size entry is marked missing in some rows and otherwise reads once, few, many or a size class.

v_gene	d_gene	abundance	j_gene	CDR3nt	CDR3aa
TRBV6-1	-	-	TRBJ2-5	TGTGCCAGCATACGACAGAGCCAAGAGACCCAGTACTTC	CASIRQSQETQYF
TRBV5-6	-	-	TRBJ2-1	TGTGCCAGCAGCTTGGTGAGTCTCTACAATGAGCAGTTCTTC	CASSLVSLYNEQFF
TRBV25-1	TRBD2	few	TRBJ2-2	TGTGCCAGCAGTGAATTATCGGGGGGATTGGGCGGGGAGCTGTTTTTT	CASSELSGGLGGELFF
TRBV7-9	TRBD1	few	TRBJ2-7	TGTGCCAGCAGCTCGTGGGACAGGGGAGCGTACGAGCAGTGCTTC	CASSSWDRGAYEQCF
TRBV4-2	TRBD2	-	TRBJ2-5	TGTGCCAGCAGCCAATACGGGGGACTAGCGGGGCAGACCCAGTACTTC	CASSQYGGLAGQTQYF
TRBV18	-	-	TRBJ2-1	TGTGCCAGCTCACCATATGGGAGAAGCTCCTACAATGAGCAGTTCTTC	CASSPYGRSSYNEQFF
TRBV28	-	-	TRBJ1-5	TGTGCCAGCAGGGTACAGGGTACCCAGCCCCAGCATTTT	CASRVQGTQPQHF
TRBV9	-	few	TRBJ2-5	TGTGCCAGCAGCGTAGGAGCGGCCTCCCAAGAGACCCAGTACTTC	CASSVGAASQETQYF
TRBV10-2	-	few	TRBJ1-6	TGCGCCGGCCGTCATTCACCCCTCCACTTT	CAGRHSPLHF
TRBV7-6	-	few	TRBJ1-5	TGCGCCAGCAGCTCCGAGCTGGGGAACGGTAATCAGCCCCAGCATTTT	CASSSELGNGNQPQHF
TRBV9	TRBD1	-	TRBJ1-2	TGTGCCAGCAGCCCGGACAGGGTTCATGGCTACACCTTC	CASSPDRVHGYTF